The entry below describes one TCR beta chain. What it binds is not known. This specimen belongs to a study of cytomegalovirus exposure and HLA in healthy donors. General observations from the study: Most observed TCR sequences were rare, whereas some public TCRs were detected in many donors.

The CDR3 has 14 amino acids. In germline, CDR1 is SGHDT, CDR2 YYEEEE. V was cut by 1 base and J by 3 bases, with 11 bases left in between. The PCR used 60 Vbeta and 13 Jbeta primers. TCRdb's table, derived via immunoSEQ multiplex PCR, lists solely in-frame clones and lacks some. The sample contains some 190,000 clones, 70% to 75% of which appear only once. The sequence derives from a man aged 25-45 years in good health and CMV-seropositive. The rearrangement links TRBV5-6 to TRBJ2-7, with D perhaps matching TRBD2 (5 bases). The specimen was PBMCs. In DNA form, the CDR3 reads TGTGCCAGCAGCTTGAGTGGAGGCGACTACGAGCAGTACTTC. Translating it yields CASSLSGGDYEQYF. Drawing the rest from reference TRBV5-6 and TRBJ2-7, the complete variable domain is DAGVTQSPTHLIKTRGQQVTLRCSPKSGHDTVSWYQQALGQGPQFIFQYYEEEERQRGNFPDRFSGHQFPNYSSELNVNALLLGDSALYLCASSLSGGDYEQYFGPGTRLTVT.